This entry describes one T cell receptor (beta chain). No antigen is known for it. The germline V gene has CDR1 LNHDA and CDR2 SQIVND (reference sequence). V gave up 3 bases and J gave up 8 bases, with 5 bases separating them. This CDR3 region has 11 residues. Clones were read by immunoSEQ multiplex PCR, and TCRdb kept only the in-frame ones, dropping some. The table records around 95,000 clones, about 90% of them present only once. This sample is drawn from a study of graft-versus-host responses after intestinal transplantation. Study overall: Multivisceral, liver-intestinal, or isolated intestinal transplants were performed in recipients. The study gave all recipients anti-thymocyte globulin induction, then tacrolimus and steroids for about three years.

Overall study results and limits: Circulating GvH clone levels at their peak were associated with HvG declines (early post-transplant). Present in recipient marrow, GvH clones included some that appeared first in ileum or blood.

This receptor was identified in a human donor who was the organ donor for an intestinal transplant. V usage is TRBV19 and J usage is TRBJ2-1, with no clear D. Here the sequenced sample was unstimulated CD4+ T cells sorted from spleen or lymph node cells, taken before transplant. The CDR3 is CASSIRHEQFF. In nucleotides, the CDR3 is TGTGCCAGTAGTATCCGTCATGAGCAGTTCTTC.